The T cell receptor beta chain described here comes from a study of blood T cell repertoires in COVID-19. Authors' processing steps: Reference gene primers were amplified, and this amplification served to estimate nucleated cell counts. Method: immunoSEQ multiplex PCR; TCRdb's copy keeps in-frame clones and lacks some. Clone size and the V and J calls come from that table; the DNA yielded D and trimming. The sample lists 7,500 to 8,500 clones; about 88% were seen once. With 3 bases removed from V and 4 bases from J, the gap between germline ends came to 8 bases. CDR3 size: 13 residues. Looked up from germline, CDR1 is MDHEN and CDR2 is SYDVKM.

The origin of this receptor is a human donor with active COVID-19. The donor label of this sample is uncertain. The sample consisted of peripheral blood. V gene TRBV28 combines with J gene TRBJ2-3, with TRBD2 as a possible D gene (6 bases). In DNA, the CDR3 is TGTGCCAGCAGTTTGGGCGGGGCAGATACGCAGTATTTT. Protein: CASSLGGADTQYF.